The 25 T cell receptor beta chains reported below all come from one sample, sequenced in a study of T cell responses to AZD1222 COVID-19 vaccine. Sequencing was performed with immunoSEQ multiplex PCR; in TCRdb, only in-frame clones are kept and a portion is missing. The profile shows about 150,000 clones, under 95% of them singletons. The source was peripheral blood, collected on day 0 of AZD1222 vaccination. All receptors come from an adult in good health.

J is TRBJ1-3 and V is TRBV7-6, with 8 bases matching TRBD1. V was pared by 5 bases and J by 2 bases, with 2 bases of the junction left unmatched. Germline CDR1 and CDR2: SGHVS and FNYEAQ. This CDR3 contains 14 residues. The DNA of the CDR3 is TGTGCCAGCAGCGCACAGGGGGCTGGAAACACCATATATTTT. The encoded protein is CASSAQGAGNTIYF. Full variable domain (rest looked up from reference TRBV7-6 and TRBJ1-3): GAGVSQSPRYKVTKRGQDVALRCDPISGHVSLYWYRQALGQGPEFLTYFNYEAQQDKSGLPNDRFSAERPEGSISTLTIQRTEQRDSAMYRCASSAQGAGNTIYFGEGSWLTVV.

This chain uses TRBV4-2 with TRBJ1-1; 7 positions match TRBD1. This CDR3 has 16 amino acids. CDR1 is LGHNA, CDR2 YNFKEQ, per germline. The trim removed 0 bases at V and 1 base at J, leaving 5 bases unmatched. The CDR3 here is CASSQDDREGNTEAFF. The CDR3 region has the DNA TGTGCCAGCAGCCAAGATGACAGGGAAGGGAACACTGAAGCTTTCTTT.

This clone was seen only once. This rearrangement joins TRBV12-3 or TRBV12-4 to TRBJ1-2, with a possible D match to TRBD1 (5 bases). The ends were cut back, 6 bases at V and 6 bases at J, with 11 bases in the middle. This CDR3 is built from 12 residues. CDR3 nucleotides: TGTGCCAGCAGCCTCTTAGGGGATGGCTACACCTTC. Residues: CASSLLGDGYTF.

This chain uses TRBV11-1 with TRBJ2-2; either TRBD1 or TRBD2 may supply D (5 bases each). CDR1 SGHAT and CDR2 FQDESV come from the germline V gene (reference sequence). The V end was cut by 5 bases, the J end by 7 bases, with 17 bases between. This CDR3 has 15 amino acids. CDR3 sequence (DNA): TGTGCCAGCAGCCCGTGGGACCCTGGACTCGGGGAGCTGTTTTTT. Its protein is CASSPWDPGLGELFF.

The V and J genes are TRBV7-2 and TRBJ1-2, with 7 bases identical to TRBD1. In germline, CDR1 is SGHTA, CDR2 FQGNSA. The CDR3 is made up of 14 amino acids. The trim removed 4 bases at V and 0 bases at J, leaving 2 bases unmatched. This CDR3 reads CASSWTGTNYGYTF. The CDR3 coding sequence is TGTGCCAGCAGCTGGACAGGTACTAACTATGGCTACACCTTC.

J is TRBJ2-3 and V is TRBV28; 8 bases line up with TRBD2. Germline V gene sequence: CDR1 MDHEN, CDR2 SYDVKM. The CDR3 spans 18 residues. The V segment lost 6 bases and the J segment 0 bases; nucleotides outside the gene matches: 14. Written as DNA, the CDR3 is TGTGCCAGCAGGGGGATGGCGGGAGGAGGGGGGAGCACAGATACGCAGTATTTT. This translates into CASRGMAGGGGSTDTQYF.

The chain links TRBV5-8 to TRBJ2-7; D uncertain. Per germline, CDR1 SGHTS and CDR2 YDEGEE. Trimming stripped 10 bases from V and 4 bases from J, with 15 bases between. CDR3 length: 12 residues. The CDR3 region has the DNA TGTGCCCTCCCGGGTCTAACTTACGAGCAGTACTTC. Its translation is CALPGLTYEQYF.

The chain couples TRBV4-1 to TRBJ1-1, with D possibly TRBD1 on 5 matching bases. This CDR3 has 17 amino acids. The germline V gene encodes CDR1 MGHRA and CDR2 YSYEKL. V lost 0 bases, J lost 1 base, and 15 bases lay in between. CDR3: CASSQDRVGAPNTEAFF. CDR3 DNA: TGCGCCAGCAGCCAAGATAGGGTTGGGGCCCCGAACACTGAAGCTTTCTTT.

The chain carries TRBV18 and TRBJ2-7; no reliable D call. This CDR3 is 14 amino acids long. Germline V gene sequence: CDR1 KGHSH, CDR2 LQKENI. Trimming shortened V by 2 bases and J by 5 bases, and 13 bases separated the two germline ends. CDR3 region: CASSPIPGVNEQYF. The CDR3 DNA is TGTGCCAGCTCACCAATACCGGGTGTGAACGAGCAGTACTTC.

This clone occurred a few times. V gene TRBV6-1 combines with J gene TRBJ1-6; weak D call: TRBD1 (6 bases). The germline V gene encodes CDR1 MNHNS and CDR2 SASEGT. Trimming cost V 0 bases and J 7 bases, with 13 bases left between them. The CDR3 loop spans 16 amino acids. CDR3 amino acids: CASSEAVTGANSPLHF. The CDR3 DNA sequence: TGTGCCAGCAGTGAAGCGGTGACAGGCGCCAATTCACCCCTCCACTTT.

V and J are TRBV4-1 and TRBJ2-5; D is undetermined. Germline CDR1 MGHRA, CDR2 YSYEKL. The length of the CDR3 is 13 residues. The V and J ends lost 1 base and 9 bases respectively, with 12 bases between them. CDR3 residues: CASSQALMVPQYF. The CDR3 region has the DNA TGCGCCAGCAGCCAAGCCCTTATGGTCCCCCAGTACTTC.

This chain uses TRBV7-8 with TRBJ1-1; D possibly corresponds to TRBD1 (5 bases). CDR3 length: 13 residues. The V gene's germline CDR1 is SGHVS and CDR2 FQNEAQ. The V end lost 3 bases, the J end lost 14 bases, and 19 bases lay between the germline ends. CDR3 loop: CASSLEGPTINFF. For the CDR3, the DNA is TGTGCCAGCAGCTTGGAGGGACCCACCATTAACTTCTTT. The full variable domain, rest sourced from reference TRBV7-8 and TRBJ1-1, is GAGVSQSPRYKVAKRGQDVALRCDPISGHVSLFWYQQALGQGPEFLTYFQNEAQLDKSGLPSDRFFAERPEGSVSTLKIQRTQQEDSAVYLCASSLEGPTINFFGQGTRLTVV.

As DNA, the CDR3 is TGTGCCAGCAGCGCGACTTACCGGCAGGAATTGGATGGCTACACCTTC. Translated: CASSATYRQELDGYTF. The chain recombines TRBV7-9 with TRBJ1-2; the D is unclear. CDR1 is SEHNR, CDR2 FQNEAQ, per germline (reference sequence). There are 16 residues in the CDR3. V was trimmed by 5 bases and J by 6 bases, leaving 22 bases between them.

This clone was picked up a small number of times. This rearrangement joins TRBV29-1 to TRBJ2-7, with D maybe TRBD1 (6 bases). Germline assignment: CDR1 SQVTM and CDR2 ANQGSEA. This CDR3 has 15 residues. Trimming stripped 5 bases from V and 2 bases from J, with 19 bases between. The CDR3 coding sequence is TGCAGCGTTCTGCCTGTCGGACAGACCGCCTACGAGCAGTACTTC. Protein product: CSVLPVGQTAYEQYF.

The chain carries TRBV28 and TRBJ1-1; no clear D. This CDR3 is 12 amino acids long. The germline V gene encodes CDR1 MDHEN and CDR2 SYDVKM. V lost 6 bases and J 4 bases, leaving 9 bases between the germline ends. CDR3 protein: CASSGDGTEAFF. In nucleotides, the CDR3 is TGTGCCAGCAGCGGCGACGGCACTGAAGCTTTCTTT.

The chain couples TRBV27 to TRBJ1-5; D remains unclear. Trimming removed 2 bases from V and 0 bases from J, with 5 bases in between. Germline CDR1 reads MNHEY; CDR2 reads SMNVEV (reference sequence). This CDR3 region has 14 residues. The CDR3 is CASSLGYSNQPQHF. In DNA form, the CDR3 reads TGTGCCAGCAGTTTAGGATATAGCAATCAGCCCCAGCATTTT.

J is TRBJ1-2 and V is TRBV6-6; 9 bases are shared with TRBD1. CDR3 length: 16 residues. Per the germline V gene, CDR1 is MNHNY and CDR2 is SVGAGI (reference sequence). V was clipped by 6 bases and J by 4 bases; unmatched bases: 12. CDR3 residues: CASRSGQGTTRYGYTF. CDR3 DNA sequence: TGTGCCAGCAGATCCGGACAGGGGACTACCCGCTATGGCTACACCTTC.

The chain is built from TRBV4-3 and TRBJ1-4; a weak D match, TRBD1 (5 bases). The V end was cut by 2 bases, the J end by 8 bases, with 24 bases between. This CDR3 is 18 amino acids long. The germline V gene encodes CDR1 LGHNA and CDR2 YSLEER. This CDR3 reads CASSQTRGDVTGGEKLFF. The CDR3 nucleotides read TGCGCCAGCAGCCAAACCCGGGGAGACGTGACCGGGGGGGAAAAACTGTTTTTT.

The chain couples TRBV27 to TRBJ2-1; 13 positions match TRBD2. J lost 1 base, V lost 5 bases, and 11 bases had no gene match. Germline V CDR1 and CDR2: MNHEY, SMNVEV (reference sequence). The CDR3 has 19 residues. The CDR3 protein is CASSPPGLAGWDSYNEQFF. In DNA form, the CDR3 reads TGTGCCAGCAGTCCTCCGGGACTAGCGGGATGGGATTCCTACAATGAGCAGTTCTTC.

Only one count was recorded for this clone. The rearrangement links TRBV18 to TRBJ1-6, with TRBD1 matching 8 bases. Germline CDR1 KGHSH, CDR2 LQKENI. The CDR3 covers 15 residues. The trim removed 3 bases at V and 10 bases at J, leaving 8 bases unmatched. CDR3 loop: CASSPNRQGTSPLHF. The CDR3 DNA follows: TGTGCCAGCTCACCCAATAGACAGGGGACGTCACCCCTCCACTTT.

V is TRBV7-9 and J is TRBJ1-1, with D perhaps TRBD1 (5 bases). Germline assignment: CDR1 SEHNR and CDR2 FQNEAQ (reference sequence). The V and J ends lost 7 bases and 4 bases respectively, with 13 bases between them. The CDR3 extends over 13 amino acids. The CDR3 DNA sequence: TGTGCCAGCATACAAGGGGCCGGCACTGAAGCTTTCTTT. Its translation is CASIQGAGTEAFF.

This chain links TRBV6-4 with TRBJ2-3; 8 bases match TRBD2. The germline V gene encodes CDR1 MRHNA and CDR2 SNTAGT. The CDR3 totals 15 residues. With 8 bases clipped from V and 5 bases from J, the junction kept 12 bases outside the gene matches. The CDR3 sequence is CASRRIAGTGDTQYF. The CDR3 DNA reads as TGTGCCAGCCGGAGAATAGCGGGAACTGGAGATACGCAGTATTTT.

The chain uses TRBV9 and TRBJ2-5; D is unclear. The CDR3 contains 15 residues. Germline V gene lookup returns CDR1 SGDLS and CDR2 YYNGEE. With 3 bases removed from V and 4 bases from J, the gap between germline ends came to 16 bases. CDR3 region: CASSAVDGVGETQYF. CDR3 DNA: TGTGCCAGCAGCGCGGTGGACGGAGTTGGAGAGACCCAGTACTTC.

The rearrangement joins TRBV20-1 to TRBJ2-5, with D maybe TRBD2 (6 bases). The CDR3 is 11 amino acids. CDR1 DFQATT and CDR2 SNEGSKA come from the germline V gene (reference sequence). Trimming cost V 3 bases and J 4 bases, with 6 bases left between them. In DNA, the CDR3 is TGCAGTGCTAGGGGGGGAGAGACCCAGTACTTC. Protein product: CSARGGETQYF.

The CDR3 DNA sequence: TGTGCCAGCAGCTCCCGGTTGTACAATGAGCAGTTCTTC. Translating it yields CASSSRLYNEQFF. This chain uses TRBV7-2 with TRBJ2-1; D is unresolved. In germline, CDR1 is SGHTA, CDR2 FQGNSA. V dropped 4 bases and J dropped 4 bases, with 8 bases sitting between them. This CDR3 spans 13 amino acids.